The 26 T cell receptor beta chains below come from one sample, sequenced in a study of cytotoxic CD8 clonotypes in ibrutinib-treated CLL. Data came from immunoSEQ multiplex PCR; TCRdb stores just in-frame clones and leaves some out. The repertoire holds about 330,000 clones, with 67% as singletons. The specimen was PBMCs, collected after 36 months of ibrutinib treatment. These receptors originate from a human donor with chronic lymphocytic leukemia.

The sample holds a few counts of this clone. This CDR3 is CASSTRALSSYEQYF. CDR3 nucleotides: TGTGCCAGCAGCACCAGGGCCCTCAGCTCCTACGAGCAGTACTTC. This chain uses TRBV7-9 with TRBJ2-7; D perhaps matches TRBD1 (5 bases). V dropped 5 bases and J dropped 0 bases, with 14 bases sitting between them. The CDR3 is 15 residues long. Germline CDR1 and CDR2: SEHNR and FQNEAQ (reference sequence).

The rearrangement joins TRBV4-2 to TRBJ2-2; 14 bases align to TRBD2. Trimming took 3 bases from V and 4 from J; bases not matched to a gene: 13. CDR3 length: 20 residues. Germline CDR1 and CDR2: LGHNA and YNFKEQ. CDR3 residues: CASSHKRLAGGQAGTGELFF. As DNA, the CDR3 is TGTGCCAGCAGCCACAAACGACTAGCGGGGGGGCAGGCGGGCACCGGGGAGCTGTTTTTT.

The chain has TRBV10-3 and TRBJ2-6, with TRBD2 matching 7 bases. The germline CDR1 and CDR2 sequences are ENHRY and SYGVKD. The CDR3 loop spans 20 amino acids. The ends lost 0 bases at V and 0 bases at J; junction bases unmatched: 11. The CDR3 loop is CAISESDPLAVSSGANVLTF. The CDR3 DNA sequence: TGTGCCATCAGTGAGTCGGACCCGCTAGCGGTATCCTCTGGGGCCAACGTCCTGACTTTC.

V usage is TRBV18 and J usage is TRBJ2-6; 7 bases fit TRBD2. CDR1 KGHSH and CDR2 LQKENI come from the germline V gene. Unmatched junction bases numbered 5, after V lost 3 bases and J lost 0 bases. The CDR3 consists of 17 residues. DNA of the CDR3: TGTGCCAGCTCACCGTCTAGCGGAATCTCTGGGGCCAACGTCCTGACTTTC. Its protein is CASSPSSGISGANVLTF.

The chain links TRBV4-1 to TRBJ1-3, with D hard to call. The V end lost 0 bases, the J end lost 6 bases, and 12 bases lay between the germline ends. CDR3 length: 15 residues. Germline CDR1 and CDR2: MGHRA and YSYEKL. This chain's CDR3 is CASSQDPADLNTIYF. For the CDR3, the DNA is TGCGCCAGCAGCCAAGACCCGGCAGATCTAAACACCATATATTTT.

This clone turned up a few times. The rearrangement joins TRBV6-5 to TRBJ2-3; tentative D call: TRBD1 (6 bases). V was cut by 3 bases and J by 3 bases, with 10 bases left in between. The CDR3 is 14 amino acids. CDR1 is MNHEY and CDR2 is SVGAGI in the germline V gene. CDR3 residues: CASSYGQLTDTQYF. In nucleotides, the CDR3 is TGTGCCAGCAGTTATGGACAGCTTACAGATACGCAGTATTTT.

This clone was counted a single time. The chain combines TRBV29-1 with TRBJ1-2, with D possibly TRBD1 on 6 matching bases. CDR3 length: 13 residues. The V and J ends lost 3 bases and 5 bases respectively, with 13 bases between them. Germline loops: CDR1 SQVTM, CDR2 ANQGSEA. The DNA for the CDR3 is TGCAGCGTTGAGAAGGGGGTTGGGTATGGCTACACCTTC. Amino acid sequence: CSVEKGVGYGYTF. Looking up the rest from reference TRBV29-1 and TRBJ1-2 gives the full variable domain: SAVISQKPSRDICQRGTSLTIQCQVDSQVTMMFWYRQQPGQSLTLIATANQGSEATYESGFVIDKFPISRPNLTFSTLTVSNMSPEDSSIYLCSVEKGVGYGYTFGSGTRLTVV.

The rearrangement joins TRBV4-3 to TRBJ1-1; D ambiguous. V lost 2 bases and J lost 0, with 16 bases in between. The CDR3 runs to 17 residues. Germline-derived CDR1 and CDR2 are LGHNA and YSLEER. The chain's CDR3 is CASSQTRRARLNTEAFF. CDR3 nucleotides: TGCGCCAGCAGCCAAACGCGAAGGGCGAGGTTGAACACTGAAGCTTTCTTT.

The chain joins TRBV6-5 to TRBJ2-1; perhaps TRBD2 as D (5 bases). This CDR3 has 14 residues. CDR1 and CDR2 from the germline V gene are MNHEY and SVGAGI. V was clipped by 0 bases and J by 10 bases, with 13 bases between them. CDR3 in DNA: TGTGCCAGCAGTTACTCATACGCCCCTAGCGAGCAGTTCTTC. Amino acids: CASSYSYAPSEQFF.

The chain carries TRBV6-1 and TRBJ2-7; the D is unclear. The germline V and J ends were trimmed by 4 bases and 3 bases, with 4 bases remaining between them. The CDR3 has 11 residues. Germline CDR1 reads MNHNS; CDR2 reads SASEGT. The CDR3 sequence: CASSGYYEQYF. DNA of the CDR3: TGTGCCAGCAGTGGATACTACGAGCAGTACTTC.

The rearrangement links TRBV18 to TRBJ1-3, with D uncertain. The length of the CDR3 is 16 residues. The germline CDR1 and CDR2 sequences are KGHSH and LQKENI. V was trimmed by 4 bases and J by 0 bases, leaving 13 bases between them. The CDR3 DNA sequence: TGTGCCAGCTCACGGTTGGGCAGCTACTCTGGAAACACCATATATTTT. The encoded protein is CASSRLGSYSGNTIYF.

This clone was found a few times. The chain carries TRBV29-1 and TRBJ1-2; the D gene is possibly TRBD1 (5 bases). V shed 2 bases and J shed 3 bases, with 13 bases lying between them. CDR1 and CDR2 from the germline V gene are SQVTM and ANQGSEA. The CDR3 is 14 amino acids. CDR3 region: CSVESAGKDYGYTF. The CDR3 region has the DNA TGCAGCGTTGAATCAGCAGGGAAGGACTATGGCTACACCTTC.

The V and J genes are TRBV5-6 and TRBJ2-2; TRBD2 might be the D (6 bases). Trimming took off 4 bases at V and 7 bases at J, with 20 bases between the two ends. The CDR3 extends over 16 amino acids. Germline V gives CDR1 SGHDT, CDR2 YYEEEE. The CDR3 loop reads CASSLSGLPCRGELFF. The CDR3 bases are TGTGCCAGCAGCCTCAGCGGGCTCCCCTGTCGCGGGGAGCTGTTTTTT.

The CDR3 reads CASSYLEASTDTQYF. The CDR3 bases are TGTGCCAGCAGTTACTTGGAGGCTAGCACAGATACGCAGTATTTT. The chain uses TRBV6-5 and TRBJ2-3; D is perhaps TRBD2 (5 bases). Germline V CDR1 and CDR2: MNHEY, SVGAGI. The CDR3 length is 15 residues. Trimming removed 1 base from V and 0 bases from J, with 8 bases in between.

The chain has TRBV5-1 and TRBJ2-5; D may be TRBD2 (6 bases). V was clipped by 2 bases and J by 5 bases, with 13 bases between them. The CDR3 covers 14 residues. Germline CDR1 reads SGHRS; CDR2 reads YFSETQ. The CDR3 reads CASSFGGFRETQYF. DNA of the CDR3: TGCGCCAGCAGCTTCGGGGGATTCCGGGAGACCCAGTACTTC.

The CDR3 loop is CASSFSENEQFF. The CDR3, as DNA: TGTGCCAGCAGCTTTAGTGAGAATGAGCAGTTCTTC. This chain links TRBV9 with TRBJ2-1; D is ambiguous. The CDR3 sequence is 12 residues long. V lost 4 bases and J 7 bases, leaving 9 bases between the germline ends. Germline V gene sequence: CDR1 SGDLS, CDR2 YYNGEE.

The CDR3 DNA is TGTGCCAGCAGCTTGTCGGGACAGGGAGGAGAGACCCAGTACTTC. This gives the protein CASSLSGQGGETQYF. This chain links TRBV5-6 with TRBJ2-5; TRBD1 agrees at 9 bases. The germline V gene encodes CDR1 SGHDT and CDR2 YYEEEE. The V and J ends lost 1 base and 4 bases, in that order; junction bases with no gene match: 5. The CDR3 has 15 residues. Variable domain in full (rest from reference TRBV5-6 and TRBJ2-5): DAGVTQSPTHLIKTRGQQVTLRCSPKSGHDTVSWYQQALGQGPQFIFQYYEEEERQRGNFPDRFSGHQFPNYSSELNVNALLLGDSALYLCASSLSGQGGETQYFGPGTRLLVL.

This clone was counted a single time. The rearrangement uses TRBV7-6 and TRBJ2-3; TRBD2 matches 8 bases. The CDR3 totals 17 residues. Germline CDR1 is SGHVS and CDR2 is FNYEAQ. The V and J ends lost 1 base and 0 bases, in that order; junction bases with no gene match: 6. The CDR3 DNA sequence: TGTGCCAGCAGCTTAGTTGGCGGGAGGCGTAGCACAGATACGCAGTATTTT. Encoded protein: CASSLVGGRRSTDTQYF.

The chain combines TRBV7-2 with TRBJ2-2, with 7 bases matching TRBD1. The germline gives CDR1 SGHTA, CDR2 FQGNSA. The CDR3 loop spans 16 amino acids. Trimming cost V 1 base and J 7 bases; bases outside gene matches: 9. CDR3 bases: TGTGCCAGCAGCTTAGGGGCAGGGGGTCTTCACGGGGAGCTGTTTTTT. Its protein product is CASSLGAGGLHGELFF.

This clone was detected a few times. The chain has TRBV27 and TRBJ1-1, with a weak D call TRBD1 (5 bases). Between the trimmed V and J ends, which lost 5 bases and 0 bases, there was a span of 7 bases. Germline CDR1 MNHEY, CDR2 SMNVEV (reference sequence). The CDR3 covers 13 residues. CDR3 sequence (DNA): TGTGCCAGCAGTCCGGGACTGAACACTGAAGCTTTCTTT. Translated, it gives CASSPGLNTEAFF.

This clone was picked up a small number of times. V is TRBV14 and J is TRBJ2-3; no definite D call. Germline V gives CDR1 SGHDN, CDR2 FVKESK. The length of the CDR3 is 15 residues. Deletions cut 1 base from V and 2 bases from J, with 10 bases between. The chain's CDR3 is CASSQVLSATDTQYF. In nucleotides, the CDR3 is TGTGCCAGCAGCCAAGTTCTGTCTGCCACAGATACGCAGTATTTT.

This clone was detected only a few times. The CDR3 DNA reads as TGTGCCAGCAGCTTAGAGGGATTCACTGAAGCTTTCTTT. Residues: CASSLEGFTEAFF. The chain employs TRBV7-9 and TRBJ1-1; no clear D. Germline V gene data show CDR1 as SEHNR and CDR2 as FQNEAQ (reference sequence). The CDR3 length is 13 residues. V was trimmed by 1 base and J by 4 bases, leaving 7 bases between them. The full variable domain, in which reference TRBV7-9 and TRBJ1-1 provide the parts outside the CDR3, is DTGVSQNPRHKITKRGQNVTFRCDPISEHNRLYWYRQTLGQGPEFLTYFQNEAQLEKSRLLSDRFSAERPKGSFSTLEIQRTEQGDSAMYLCASSLEGFTEAFFGQGTRLTVV.

The chain recombines TRBV2 with TRBJ2-2; TRBD2 matches at 8 bases. This CDR3 is built from 15 residues. J was trimmed by 5 bases and V by 4 bases; bases with no gene match: 6. Germline assignment: CDR1 SNHLY and CDR2 FYNNEI. This CDR3 reads CASSAQRGMTGELFF. The DNA of the CDR3 is TGTGCCAGCAGTGCCCAGCGGGGGATGACCGGGGAGCTGTTTTTT.

The chain carries TRBV5-4 and TRBJ2-5, with D tentatively TRBD1 or TRBD2 (5 bases each). The DNA end lines up better with TRBJ2-7; the J call may be wrong. There are 14 residues in the CDR3. Germline V gene lookup returns CDR1 SGHNT and CDR2 YYREEE (reference sequence). CDR3 in amino acids: CASSFGAETYEQYF. CDR3 DNA: TGTGCCAGCAGCTTCGGGGCGGAAACCTACGAGCAGTACTTC.

J is TRBJ2-7 and V is TRBV29-1; 9 nucleotides match TRBD1. This CDR3 contains 13 residues. Unmatched junction bases numbered 4, after V lost 4 bases and J lost 3 bases. Germline V gene data show CDR1 as SQVTM and CDR2 as ANQGSEA. The chain's CDR3 is CSVGPTGGYEQYF. The DNA of the CDR3 is TGCAGCGTTGGGCCGACAGGGGGCTACGAGCAGTACTTC.

The V and J genes are TRBV7-2 and TRBJ1-1; TRBD1 is a possible D gene (5 bases). Looked up from germline, CDR1 is SGHTA and CDR2 is FQGNSA. Trimming stripped 5 bases from V and 6 bases from J, with 16 bases between. The CDR3 runs to 14 residues. The CDR3 reads CASSHREGRAEAFF. CDR3 DNA sequence: TGTGCCAGCAGCCATCGGGAGGGACGGGCTGAAGCTTTCTTT.